This TCR beta chain was captured in a study of T cell changes during pregnancy in multiple sclerosis. The J segment lost 5 bases and the V segment lost 0 bases, leaving 0 bases of the junction unmatched. The germline CDR1 and CDR2 sequences are MGHRA and YSYEKL. This CDR3 contains 13 residues. TCRdb keeps only in-frame clones here, not all; method: immunoSEQ multiplex PCR. The sample has more than 20,000 clones, 90% to 95% seen once. The V and J genes are TRBV4-1 and TRBJ1-2; TRBD1 matches 7 bases. Material: CD4+ T cells from peripheral blood mononuclear cells, obtained after pregnancy. This sequence was found in a female donor in good health, enrolled as a control in a pregnancy study. CDR3 nucleotides: TGCGCCAGCAGCCAAGACAGGGGGTATGGCTACACCTTC. Translation: CASSQDRGYGYTF.